The T cell receptor beta chain described here comes from a study of blood T cells in healthy people across ages. Regarding the study as a whole: The study regarded diversity estimates from one million T cells as underestimates. Older age went with lower TCR beta diversity per million T cells, in a roughly linear way.

This CDR3 contains 14 residues. Germline CDR1 reads MNHEY; CDR2 reads SMNVEV (reference sequence). The use of a sample-barcoded 5' primer and a J-beta primer mix characterized a second PCR of roughly 6 to 11 cycles. Every single cDNA molecule received a tag from a template-switch adaptor with 12 random nucleotides. MiXCR was run by TCRdb on the 5' RACE reads, yielding one entry per CDR3 protein. Among around 400,000 distinct CDR3 sequences, approximately 52% were seen once, and the ten largest hold 45% to 55%. Turning to this clonotype: No antigen is known for it. Relative to the germline gene, one junction end is altered; a read error may explain this.

The sequence was obtained from a man aged 60-69 years in good health. The rearrangement links TRBV27 to TRBJ2-1; 7 nucleotides align to TRBD2. The source material was blood. CDR3 loop: CASSLSWGGNERFF. The DNA for the CDR3 is TGTGCCAGCAGTTTATCGTGGGGGGGGAATGAGCGGTTCTTC.